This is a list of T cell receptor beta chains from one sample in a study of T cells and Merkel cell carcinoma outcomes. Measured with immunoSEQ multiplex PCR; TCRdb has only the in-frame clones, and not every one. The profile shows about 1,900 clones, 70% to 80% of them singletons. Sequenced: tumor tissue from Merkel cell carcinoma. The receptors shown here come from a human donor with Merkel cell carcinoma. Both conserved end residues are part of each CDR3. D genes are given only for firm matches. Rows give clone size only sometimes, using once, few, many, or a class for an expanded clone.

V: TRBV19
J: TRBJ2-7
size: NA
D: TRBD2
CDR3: CASSTREGVGEQYF
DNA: TGTGCCAGTAGTACCCGGGAGGGCGTAGGCGAACAGTACTTC

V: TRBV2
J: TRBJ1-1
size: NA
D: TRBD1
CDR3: CASSELQGVRTEAFF
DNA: TGTGCCAGCAGTGAACTACAGGGGGTCAGAACTGAAGCTTTCTTT

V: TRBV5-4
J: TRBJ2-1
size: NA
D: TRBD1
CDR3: CASSLDRGNNEQFF
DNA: TGTGCCAGCAGCTTGGACAGGGGGAACAATGAGCAGTTCTTC

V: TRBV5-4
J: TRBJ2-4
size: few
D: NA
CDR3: CASSLVGAKNIQYF
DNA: TGTGCCAGCAGCTTGGTGGGAGCCAAAAACATTCAGTACTTC

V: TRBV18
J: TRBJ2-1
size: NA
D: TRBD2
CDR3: CASSPRPSGPSSYNEQFF
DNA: TGTGCCAGCTCACCGCGGCCTAGCGGGCCGAGCTCCTACAATGAGCAGTTCTTC

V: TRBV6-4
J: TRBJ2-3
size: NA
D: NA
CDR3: CASSAAGITDTQYF
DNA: TGTGCCAGCAGTGCGGCAGGCATCACAGATACGCAGTATTTT

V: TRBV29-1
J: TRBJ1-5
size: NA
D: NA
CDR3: CSVADGFLGNQPQHF
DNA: TGCAGCGTTGCAGACGGATTCCTGGGCAATCAGCCCCAGCATTTT

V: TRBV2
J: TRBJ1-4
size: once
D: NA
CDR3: CASSDLGDGTNEKLFF
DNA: TGTGCCAGCAGTGACTTAGGGGACGGAACTAATGAAAAACTGTTTTTT

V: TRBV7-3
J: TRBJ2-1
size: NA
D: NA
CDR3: CASSASSNEQFF
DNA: TGTGCCAGCAGCGCCTCGTCCAATGAGCAGTTCTTC

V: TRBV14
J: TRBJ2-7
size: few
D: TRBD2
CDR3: CASSQGGAGGHEQYF
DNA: TGTGCCAGCAGCCAAGGGGGAGCGGGAGGCCACGAGCAGTACTTC

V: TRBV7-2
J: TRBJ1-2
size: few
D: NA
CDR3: CASSLNGINYGYTF
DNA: TGTGCCAGCAGCTTAAACGGGATTAACTATGGCTACACCTTC

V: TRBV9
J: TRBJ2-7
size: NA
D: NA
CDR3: CASSVGVTGIYEQYF
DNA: TGTGCCAGCAGCGTAGGGGTGACAGGAATCTACGAGCAGTACTTC

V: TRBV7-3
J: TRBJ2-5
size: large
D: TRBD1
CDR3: CASSPTGQGVGETQYF
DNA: TGTGCCAGCAGCCCGACGGGACAGGGGGTAGGAGAGACCCAGTACTTC

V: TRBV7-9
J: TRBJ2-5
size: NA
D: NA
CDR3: CASSLDSFQETQYF
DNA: TGTGCCAGCAGCTTGGACAGCTTCCAAGAGACCCAGTACTTC

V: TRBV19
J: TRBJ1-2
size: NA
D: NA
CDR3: CASSDDRYYGYTF
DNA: TGTGCCAGTAGTGACGACCGGTACTATGGCTACACCTTC

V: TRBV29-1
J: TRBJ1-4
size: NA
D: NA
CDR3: CSVVVAVHNEKLFF
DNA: TGCAGCGTGGTCGTGGCAGTCCACAATGAAAAACTGTTTTTT

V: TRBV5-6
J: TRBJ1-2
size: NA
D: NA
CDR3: CASSLRQYGYTF
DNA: TGTGCCAGCAGCTTGAGACAGTATGGCTACACCTTC

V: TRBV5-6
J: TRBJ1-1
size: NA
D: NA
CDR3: CASSFRPGRKNTEAFF
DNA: TGTGCCAGCAGCTTTCGCCCGGGACGGAAGAACACTGAAGCTTTCTTT

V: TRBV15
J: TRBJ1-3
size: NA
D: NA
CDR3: CATSRGEDAYSGNTIYF
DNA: TGTGCCACCAGCAGAGGGGAAGACGCGTACTCTGGAAACACCATATATTTT

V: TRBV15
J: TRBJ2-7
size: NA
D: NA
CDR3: CATSIRGTELSYEQYF
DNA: TGTGCCACCAGCATACGCGGGACGGAACTGTCCTACGAGCAGTACTTC

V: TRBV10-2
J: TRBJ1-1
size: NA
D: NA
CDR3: CASSQGLEDAEAFF
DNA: TGCGCCAGCAGTCAAGGACTGGAGGACGCTGAAGCTTTCTTT

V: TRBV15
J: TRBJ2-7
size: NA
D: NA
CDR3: CATSPRRDGYEQYF
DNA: TGTGCCACCAGTCCTCGACGAGACGGGTACGAGCAGTACTTC

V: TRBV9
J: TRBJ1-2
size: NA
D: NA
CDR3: CASSVAVQGFKGGYTF
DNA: TGTGCCAGCAGCGTAGCTGTACAGGGTTTTAAAGGTGGCTACACCTTC

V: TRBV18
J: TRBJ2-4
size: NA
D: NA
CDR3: CASSPVSSVGNIQYF
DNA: TGTGCCAGCTCACCAGTCAGCAGCGTGGGGAACATTCAGTACTTC

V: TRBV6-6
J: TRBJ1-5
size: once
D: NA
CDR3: CASRPRTDNQPQHF
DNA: TGTGCCAGCAGACCCCGGACAGACAATCAGCCCCAGCATTTT

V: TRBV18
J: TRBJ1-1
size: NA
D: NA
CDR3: CASSRAGRNTEAFF
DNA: TGTGCCAGCTCACGCGCAGGGCGGAACACTGAAGCTTTCTTT

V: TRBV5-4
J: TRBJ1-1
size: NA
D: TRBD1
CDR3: CASSSRTGPNIMNTEAFF
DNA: TGTGCCAGCAGCTCCCGGACAGGGCCTAACATAATGAACACTGAAGCTTTCTTT

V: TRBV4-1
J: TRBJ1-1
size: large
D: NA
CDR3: CASSQVVASTGSTEAFF
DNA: TGCGCCAGCAGCCAAGTGGTCGCTTCGACAGGATCTACTGAAGCTTTCTTT

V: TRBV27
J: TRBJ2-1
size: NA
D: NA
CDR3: CASSLNPGHNYYNEQFF
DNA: TGTGCCAGCAGTTTAAATCCCGGACATAACTACTACAATGAGCAGTTCTTC

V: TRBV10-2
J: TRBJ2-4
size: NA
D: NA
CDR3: CASRAGTNIQYF
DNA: TGCGCCAGCAGGGCCGGGACGAACATTCAGTACTTC

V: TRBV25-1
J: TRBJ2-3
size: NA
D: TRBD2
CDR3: CASRPSGGTDTQYF
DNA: TGTGCCAGCAGGCCTAGCGGGGGGACAGATACGCAGTATTTT

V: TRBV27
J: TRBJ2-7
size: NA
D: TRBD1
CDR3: CASSQIGTEIYEQYF
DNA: TGTGCCAGCAGCCAAATCGGGACAGAAATCTACGAGCAGTACTTC

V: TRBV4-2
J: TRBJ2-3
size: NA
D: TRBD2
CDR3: CASSHIGTSDTDTQYF
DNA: TGTGCCAGCAGCCACATTGGGACTAGCGACACAGATACGCAGTATTTT

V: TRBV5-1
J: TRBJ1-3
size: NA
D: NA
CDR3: CASSQTESGNTIYF
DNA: TGCGCCAGCAGCCAGACAGAGTCTGGAAACACCATATATTTT

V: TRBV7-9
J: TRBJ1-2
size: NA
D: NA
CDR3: CASKRTDGEIRLYGYTF
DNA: TGTGCCAGCAAAAGAACGGACGGGGAAATAAGGCTCTATGGCTACACCTTC

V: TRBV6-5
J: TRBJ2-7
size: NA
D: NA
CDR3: CASKGPGSLYEQYF
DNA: TGTGCCAGCAAGGGGCCAGGGAGCCTCTACGAGCAGTACTTC

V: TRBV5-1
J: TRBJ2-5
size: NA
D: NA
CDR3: CASSPTDRSWETQYF
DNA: TGCGCCAGCAGCCCAACCGACAGGAGCTGGGAGACCCAGTACTTC

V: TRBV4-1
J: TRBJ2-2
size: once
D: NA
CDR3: CASSHHKNTGELFF
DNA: TGCGCCAGCAGCCACCACAAGAACACCGGGGAGCTGTTTTTT

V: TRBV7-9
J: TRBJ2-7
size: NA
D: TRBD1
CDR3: CASSLGQGALYEQYF
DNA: TGTGCCAGCAGCTTAGGGCAGGGGGCGTTGTACGAGCAGTACTTC

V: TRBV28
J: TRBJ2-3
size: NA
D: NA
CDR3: CASSLGGTNTDTQYF
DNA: TGTGCCAGCAGTTTAGGGGGGACAAACACAGATACGCAGTATTTT

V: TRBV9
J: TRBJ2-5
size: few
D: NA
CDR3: CASRNSERETQYF
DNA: TGTGCCAGCAGGAACTCGGAGAGAGAGACCCAGTACTTC

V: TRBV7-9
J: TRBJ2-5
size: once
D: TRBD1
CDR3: CASSLAGTGQETQYF
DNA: TGTGCCAGCAGCTTAGCGGGGACAGGGCAAGAGACCCAGTACTTC

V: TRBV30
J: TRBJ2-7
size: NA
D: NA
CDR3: CAWSTGDSYEQYF
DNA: TGTGCCTGGAGTACCGGGGACTCCTACGAGCAGTACTTC

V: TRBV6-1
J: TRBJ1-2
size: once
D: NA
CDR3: CASSEVGTDGYTF
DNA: TGTGCCAGCAGTGAAGTCGGAACAGATGGCTACACCTTC

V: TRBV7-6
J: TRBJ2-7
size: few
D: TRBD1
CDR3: CASSLAGTGVDEQYF
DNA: TGTGCCAGCAGCTTAGCCGGGACAGGGGTTGACGAGCAGTACTTC

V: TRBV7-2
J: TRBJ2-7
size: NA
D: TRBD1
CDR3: CASSLGTGTAAKQYF
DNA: TGTGCCAGCAGCTTAGGGACCGGGACAGCCGCCAAGCAGTACTTC

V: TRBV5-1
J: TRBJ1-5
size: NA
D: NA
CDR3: CASPLRFDSNQPQHF
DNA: TGCGCCAGCCCCCTCCGTTTTGATAGCAATCAGCCCCAGCATTTT

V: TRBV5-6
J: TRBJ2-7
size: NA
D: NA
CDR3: CASTVGQRTSYEQYF
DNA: TGTGCCAGCACCGTTGGTCAAAGGACCTCCTACGAGCAGTACTTC

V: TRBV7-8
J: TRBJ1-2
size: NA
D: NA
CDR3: CASRGHALYGYTF
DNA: TGTGCCAGCAGAGGACACGCACTTTATGGCTACACCTTC

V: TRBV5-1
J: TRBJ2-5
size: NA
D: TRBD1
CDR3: CASSWNQGAQETQYF
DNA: TGCGCCAGCAGCTGGAATCAGGGGGCGCAAGAGACCCAGTACTTC

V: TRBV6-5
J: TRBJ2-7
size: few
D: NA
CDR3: CASSQRDGYEQYF
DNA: TGTGCCAGCAGTCAAAGGGACGGGTACGAGCAGTACTTC

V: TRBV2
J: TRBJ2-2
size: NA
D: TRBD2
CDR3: CASRPGGTGELFF
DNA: TGTGCCAGCCGCCCGGGGGGTACCGGGGAGCTGTTTTTT

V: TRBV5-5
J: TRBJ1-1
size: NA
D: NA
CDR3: CASSLVSDTEAFF
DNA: TGTGCCAGCAGCTTGGTATCCGACACTGAAGCTTTCTTT

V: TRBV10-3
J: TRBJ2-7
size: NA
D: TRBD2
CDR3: CAIGETSGTSYEQYF
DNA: TGTGCCATCGGGGAGACTAGCGGAACCTCCTATGAGCAGTACTTC

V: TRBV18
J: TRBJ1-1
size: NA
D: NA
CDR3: CASSPPRNTEAFF
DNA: TGTGCCAGCTCACCCCCCAGAAACACTGAAGCTTTCTTT